These T cell receptor beta chains were read from a single sample in a study of cytomegalovirus exposure and HLA in healthy donors. Here immunoSEQ multiplex PCR was the method, and the copy in TCRdb shows in-frame clones only, minus some. The sample records some 120,000 clones, around 79% being singletons. Material for sequencing was PBMCs. These receptor sequences come from a middle-aged woman in good health and CMV-seropositive. Each CDR3 is given with its conserved first and last residue. The D gene is left open where the match is weak. A row's size may be missing; if present it is once, few, many or a size class.

clone_size j_call v_call d_call cdr3_nt cdr3_aa
NA TRBJ2-5 TRBV29-1 NA TGCAGTTACCTGATCGGGGTCCCAGAGACCCAGTACTTC CSYLIGVPETQYF
NA TRBJ1-6 TRBV5-1 TRBD1 TGCGCCAGCAGCCTCGGGACAGGGCCTAATTCACCCCTCCACTTT CASSLGTGPNSPLHF
medium-sized TRBJ2-2 TRBV6-4 NA TGTGCCAGCAGCGAGGGATCAGATCACGGGGAGCTGTTTTTT CASSEGSDHGELFF
few TRBJ2-3 TRBV7-3 TRBD2 TGTGCCAGCAGCAGAAGCGGGGGCACAGATACGCAGTATTTT CASSRSGGTDTQYF
NA TRBJ2-7 TRBV4-3 TRBD1 TGCGCCAGCAGCCAAGAACGATCACGACAGGGGGCCCCCTCCTACGAGCAGTACTTC CASSQERSRQGAPSYEQYF
many TRBJ2-7 TRBV6-4 NA TGTGCCAACTCAGAGGGACATGGAGAGAGCTCCTACGAGCAGTACTTC CANSEGHGESSYEQYF
NA TRBJ2-1 TRBV10-3 NA TGTGCCATCAGTGAAAGGGAAGATACAGGCCATGAGCAGTTCTTC CAISEREDTGHEQFF
NA TRBJ2-2 TRBV18 NA TGTGCCAGCTCACCATTTAAGCGGGTTGACACCGGGGAGCTGTTTTTT CASSPFKRVDTGELFF
NA TRBJ2-1 TRBV5-4 TRBD2 TGTGCCAGCGCCGACGGGGGGGCCTACAATGAGCAGTTCTTC CASADGGAYNEQFF
NA TRBJ2-3 TRBV19 TRBD2 TGTGCCAGTAGTACCCGGACTAGCGGGGGGCTCAGAGATACGCAGTATTTT CASSTRTSGGLRDTQYF
NA TRBJ2-7 TRBV5-1 NA TGCGCCAGCAGCGGGTTCGGGAGCGGCGGCACCTACGAGCAGTACTTC CASSGFGSGGTYEQYF
NA TRBJ1-1 TRBV4-2 NA TGTGCCAGCAGCCAACTCGACAGCAACACTGAAGCTTTCTTT CASSQLDSNTEAFF
NA TRBJ1-1 TRBV6-5 TRBD1 TGTGCCAGCAGTTACGCTCGGACAGGGCCACCGATTAAAGCTTTCTTT CASSYARTGPPIKAFF
NA TRBJ1-2 TRBV7-2 NA TGTGCCAGCAGCTGGGGGGGAAGTACCGGCTACACCTTC CASSWGGSTGYTF